A selection of T cell receptor beta chains follows, all from one sample in a study of cytomegalovirus exposure and HLA in healthy donors. TCRdb's copy holds only in-frame clones and misses some; the assay was immunoSEQ multiplex PCR. Among 110,000 or so clones listed, over 75% were seen once. The sequenced sample consisted of PBMCs. The receptors come from a woman between 18 and 29 years old in good health and CMV-seronegative. The conserved cysteine and the conserved F or W are not part of the CDR3 here.

>TRBJ1-2|TRBV4-1
ASSQGQGYGYGYT
>TRBJ2-7|TRBV2
ASSGTDGVSSYEQY
>TRBJ1-2|TRBV5-1
ASSLDLGRNYGYT
>TRBJ1-2|TRBV6-5
ASSYSGQGAVGYT
>TRBJ2-7|TRBV15
ATSREADRPQYEQY
>TRBJ1-1|TRBV6-5
ASSWGGARGTEAF
>TRBJ2-7|TRBV9
ASSALGYEQY
>TRBJ2-5|TRBV9
ASSVLDRTQETQY
>TRBJ1-1|TRBV5-6
ASSPREAGGWYTEAF
>TRBJ2-1|TRBV4-1
ASSHPGTEQF
>TRBJ1-3|TRBV6-5
ASRGMTSSGNTIY
>.|TRBV27
ASSATRVTYEQY
>TRBJ2-7|TRBV4-1
ASSQATTGQGVYEQY
>TRBJ1-5|TRBV16
ASSHDRGYQPQH
>TRBJ1-4|TRBV19
ASRTPRGKLF
>TRBJ1-2|TRBV2
ASSYFRGQNYGYT
>TRBJ1-1|TRBV19
ASRGSRQTVGREAF
>TRBJ1-2|TRBV5-1
ASSLVLDPNGYT
>TRBJ1-1|TRBV19
ASSKSQGHTEAF
>TRBJ2-4|TRBV9
ASSVTGSGENIQY
>TRBJ1-1|TRBV4-2
ASSQVAGSTEAF
>TRBJ2-7|TRBV11-2
ASSGLADEQY
>TRBJ2-6|TRBV6-1
ASSGRGTGANVLT